This passage covers 28 T cell receptor beta chains from one sample sequenced in a study of cytomegalovirus exposure and HLA in healthy donors. PCR employed 60 Vbeta and 13 Jbeta primers. Sequenced by immunoSEQ multiplex PCR; TCRdb stores in-frame clones only, minus some. The sample includes roughly 120,000 clones, about 76% seen only once; the top ten take under 2.5%. What was sequenced was PBMCs. These receptors originate from a woman between 25 and 40 years old in good health and CMV-seronegative.

The rearrangement joins TRBV4-2 to TRBJ1-5; the D gene is possibly TRBD1 (5 bases). Trimming took 4 bases from V and 2 from J, leaving 15 bases between them. Germline values: CDR1 LGHNA, CDR2 YNFKEQ. The CDR3 is 16 residues long. The CDR3 is CASSLLGGDGNQPQHF. CDR3 bases: TGTGCCAGCAGCCTCCTCGGGGGAGATGGCAATCAGCCCCAGCATTTT.

J is TRBJ2-4 and V is TRBV6-1; D possibly corresponds to TRBD2 (6 bases). The CDR3 contains 15 residues. Germline V CDR1 and CDR2: MNHNS, SASEGT. The V and J ends lost 1 base and 9 bases respectively, with 16 bases between them. This chain's CDR3 is CASSEEGLGGGIQYF. DNA for the CDR3: TGTGCCAGCAGTGAAGAAGGACTCGGGGGAGGCATTCAGTACTTC.

The rearrangement joins TRBV5-4 to TRBJ2-7; D unclear. V was clipped by 0 bases and J by 0 bases, with 7 bases between them. The CDR3 spans 14 residues. Germline-derived CDR1 and CDR2 are SGHNT and YYREEE (reference sequence). CDR3 sequence (DNA): TGTGCCAGCAGCTTGGGCGACAACTCCTACGAGCAGTACTTC. Protein product: CASSLGDNSYEQYF.

This sequence joins TRBV5-1 and TRBJ2-4; D call uncertain. This CDR3 comprises 14 residues. The germline V gene has CDR1 SGHRS and CDR2 YFSETQ. V lost 2 bases to trimming and J lost 7 bases, with 13 bases between them. CDR3 protein: CASSFDNPANIQYF. CDR3 nucleotide sequence: TGCGCCAGCAGCTTTGACAACCCGGCGAACATTCAGTACTTC.

CDR3 loop: CASSSPGDSQHEQFF. CDR3 DNA: TGTGCCAGCAGCTCACCCGGGGACTCCCAGCATGAGCAGTTCTTC. V usage is TRBV27 and J usage is TRBJ2-1; TRBD2 is a possible D gene (6 bases). This CDR3 is 15 amino acids long. The V end lost 6 bases, the J end lost 8 bases, and 20 bases lay between the germline ends. The V gene's germline CDR1 is MNHEY and CDR2 SMNVEV (reference sequence).

V is TRBV5-6 and J is TRBJ2-3; D is uncertain. CDR1 is SGHDT and CDR2 is YYEEEE in the germline V gene. The CDR3 loop spans 12 amino acids. The V end was cut by 2 bases, the J end by 1 base, with 2 bases between. CDR3 bases: TGTGCCAGCAGCTTCGGCACAGATACGCAGTATTTT. It yields the protein CASSFGTDTQYF.

This clone was counted a few times. The chain links TRBV11-3 to TRBJ2-1; 8 bases agree with TRBD2. CDR1 is SGHNT, CDR2 YENEEA, per germline. V shed 0 bases, J shed 10 bases, and the junction held 8 bases outside the gene matches. This CDR3 contains 15 residues. The CDR3 nucleotides read TGTGCCAGCAGCTTAGATGCGACTAGCGATCAAGAGCAGTTCTTC. Translation: CASSLDATSDQEQFF.

The rearrangement uses TRBV28 and TRBJ2-5, with D possibly matching TRBD1 (5 bases). Trimming took off 2 bases at V and 7 bases at J, with 8 bases between the two ends. CDR1 and CDR2 (germline): MDHEN, SYDVKM. CDR3 length equals 12 residues. The CDR3 DNA reads TGTGCCAGCAGTTTAGTTGGGGCGACCCAGTACTTC. Translated: CASSLVGATQYF.

This rearrangement joins TRBV7-9 to TRBJ2-2; 8 bases align to TRBD1. The CDR3 is made up of 14 amino acids. The V gene's germline CDR1 is SEHNR and CDR2 FQNEAQ (reference sequence). The V gene end was trimmed by 2 bases and the J gene end by 6 bases; junction bases not matched to a gene: 2. CDR3 protein: CASSLPTGAGELFF. Written as DNA, the CDR3 is TGTGCCAGCAGCTTACCGACAGGGGCCGGGGAGCTGTTTTTT.

A single count supports this clone. The junction departs from the called germline gene at one end, perhaps through a read error. DNA of the CDR3: TGTGTCAGCAGCTGGCAAACAGGAGAAGCTTTCTTT. It codes for CVSSWQTGEAFF. The V gene is TRBV5-6, the J gene TRBJ1-1, with D maybe TRBD1 (5 bases). The germline gives CDR1 SGHDT, CDR2 YYEEEE. The CDR3 has 12 amino acids.

The genes are TRBV27 and TRBJ2-3, with TRBD2 as a possible D gene (6 bases). V lost 4 bases, J lost 5 bases, and 16 bases lay in between. The CDR3 has 15 amino acids. Germline lookup yields CDR1 MNHEY and CDR2 SMNVEV (reference sequence). CDR3 loop: CASSYFRESVDTQYF. Written as DNA, the CDR3 is TGTGCCAGCAGTTACTTCCGGGAGTCAGTAGATACGCAGTATTTT.

V and J are TRBV19 and TRBJ2-2; D may be TRBD1 (5 bases). The ends were cut back, 8 bases at V and 2 bases at J, with 15 bases in the middle. CDR1 is LNHDA, CDR2 SQIVND, per germline (reference sequence). This CDR3 is 15 amino acids long. The CDR3 loop reads CASLSWGPNTGELFF. CDR3 sequence (DNA): TGTGCCAGTCTATCCTGGGGCCCCAACACCGGGGAGCTGTTTTTT.

The chain recombines TRBV7-9 with TRBJ2-5; D possibly corresponds to TRBD2 (9 bases). V was shortened by 4 bases and J by 5 bases, with 29 bases between the two germline ends. Germline lookup yields CDR1 SEHNR and CDR2 FQNEAQ (reference sequence). The CDR3 spans 19 residues. The CDR3 protein is CASSSPQGASGMRSETQYF. The DNA of the CDR3 is TGTGCCAGCAGCTCTCCCCAGGGGGCTAGCGGGATGAGGTCGGAGACCCAGTACTTC.

The V gene is TRBV7-3, the J gene TRBJ2-3, with 8 bases identical to TRBD2. V was pared by 5 bases and J by 4 bases, with 5 bases of the junction left unmatched. The germline CDR1 and CDR2 sequences are SGHTA and FQGTGA. The CDR3 extends over 14 amino acids. The CDR3 coding sequence is TGTGCCAGCAGCCCGGGACTAGACGCAGATACGCAGTATTTT. As protein: CASSPGLDADTQYF.

This rearrangement joins TRBV9 to TRBJ2-7; the match to TRBD2 covers 14 bases. Germline loops: CDR1 SGDLS, CDR2 YYNGEE. The CDR3 is made up of 16 amino acids. V lost 3 bases, J lost 5 bases, and 7 bases stayed unmatched. CDR3 loop: CASSARGLAGEDEQYF. The CDR3 nucleotides read TGTGCCAGCAGCGCCCGGGGACTAGCGGGAGAGGACGAGCAGTACTTC.

The rearrangement joins TRBV30 to TRBJ2-1; 9 bases agree with TRBD2. Germline CDR1 reads GTSNPN; CDR2 reads SVGIG (reference sequence). The trim removed 2 bases at V and 4 bases at J, leaving 6 bases unmatched. The CDR3 is 15 residues long. CDR3 sequence (DNA): TGTGCCTGGAGTTGGAGCGGGGGGTCATACAATGAGCAGTTCTTC. Its translation is CAWSWSGGSYNEQFF.

DNA for the CDR3: TGCGCCAGCAGCTTCCGGGACAGGGGGGTTACAGATACGCAGTATTTT. This codes for CASSFRDRGVTDTQYF. This chain connects TRBV5-1 to TRBJ2-3; 11 bases fit TRBD1. The CDR3 extends over 16 amino acids. V gave up 2 bases and J gave up 3 bases; unmatched junction bases: 5. From germline, CDR1 is SGHRS and CDR2 YFSETQ.

CDR3 amino acids: CASRRTGANYGYTF. The CDR3 nucleotides are TGTGCCAGCAGACGGACAGGGGCTAACTATGGCTACACCTTC. The chain couples TRBV6-1 to TRBJ1-2, with TRBD1 identical over 9 bases. This CDR3 has 14 residues. The germline CDR1 and CDR2 sequences are MNHNS and SASEGT. The junction had 2 bases not matched to a gene; V was cut back by 6 bases and J by 0 bases.

The chain links TRBV28 to TRBJ2-7; TRBD1 might be the D (6 bases). With 4 bases removed from V and 5 bases from J, the gap between germline ends came to 12 bases. Germline values: CDR1 MDHEN, CDR2 SYDVKM. This CDR3 comprises 13 residues. CDR3 amino acids: CASSYRTVNEQYF. The CDR3 DNA is TGTGCCAGCAGTTACAGGACAGTTAACGAGCAGTACTTC. Full variable domain (missing parts from reference TRBV28 and TRBJ2-7): DVKVTQSSRYLVKRTGEKVFLECVQDMDHENMFWYRQDPGLGLRLIYFSYDVKMKEKGDIPEGYSVSREKKERFSLILESASTNQTSMYLCASSYRTVNEQYFGPGTRLTVT.

This clone was observed a single time. This rearrangement joins TRBV7-2 to TRBJ2-4, with 12 bases identical to TRBD2. Germline CDR1 SGHTA, CDR2 FQGNSA. Trimming removed 5 bases from V and 5 bases from J; junction bases left unmatched: 4. The CDR3 extends over 15 amino acids. The CDR3 reads CASSQGLAGQNIQYF. Written as DNA, the CDR3 is TGTGCCAGCAGCCAGGGACTAGCGGGTCAAAACATTCAGTACTTC.

Only a few counts were recorded for this clone. The V call is TRBV7-8, the J call TRBJ2-1, with 10 bases lining up with TRBD2. There are 15 residues in the CDR3. The ends lost 5 bases at V and 4 bases at J; junction bases unmatched: 5. The germline gives CDR1 SGHVS, CDR2 FQNEAQ. Written as DNA, the CDR3 is TGTGCCAGCAGCCCTGGACTAGCGGAGTACAATGAGCAGTTCTTC. Encoded protein: CASSPGLAEYNEQFF.

This chain links TRBV5-1 with TRBJ1-1, with unresolved D. The germline gives CDR1 SGHRS, CDR2 YFSETQ. The length of the CDR3 is 16 residues. V was clipped by 0 bases and J by 0 bases, with 12 bases between them. The CDR3 protein is CASSLADRVMNTEAFF. CDR3 DNA: TGCGCCAGCAGCTTGGCAGATCGGGTCATGAACACTGAAGCTTTCTTT. Looking up the rest from reference TRBV5-1 and TRBJ1-1 gives the full variable domain: KAGVTQTPRYLIKTRGQQVTLSCSPISGHRSVSWYQQTPGQGLQFLFEYFSETQRNKGNFPGRFSGRQFSNSRSEMNVSTLELGDSALYLCASSLADRVMNTEAFFGQGTRLTVV.

The genes are TRBV29-1 and TRBJ1-1; 7 positions agree with TRBD1. The CDR3 totals 12 residues. Germline V CDR1 and CDR2: SQVTM, ANQGSEA. Trimming cost V 6 bases and J 4 bases; bases outside gene matches: 5. CDR3 loop: CSVVQGFTEAFF. CDR3 in DNA: TGCAGCGTGGTACAGGGGTTCACTGAAGCTTTCTTT.

The chain joins TRBV6-1 to TRBJ1-2; 8 bases are a match to TRBD1. V shed 5 bases, J shed 8 bases, and the junction held 7 bases outside the gene matches. The CDR3 sequence is 13 residues long. From germline, CDR1 is MNHNS and CDR2 SASEGT. CDR3 residues: CASSQDRVSGYTF. The DNA for the CDR3 is TGTGCCAGCAGTCAGGACAGGGTATCCGGCTACACCTTC.

J is TRBJ1-1 and V is TRBV9, with a weak D call TRBD1 (6 bases). Germline V gene lookup returns CDR1 SGDLS and CDR2 YYNGEE. V was pared by 4 bases and J by 3 bases, with 13 bases between. The CDR3 runs 14 residues. CDR3 nucleotide sequence: TGTGCCAGCAGCACCGGACAGCTAGACACTGAAGCTTTCTTT. This gives the protein CASSTGQLDTEAFF.

The gene calls are TRBV7-9 and TRBJ1-2, with TRBD1 matching over 8 bases. Germline V gene data show CDR1 as SEHNR and CDR2 as FQNEAQ (reference sequence). V lost 5 bases and J lost 5; bases outside the gene matches: 4. This CDR3 spans 13 amino acids. In DNA form, the CDR3 reads TGTGCCAGCAGCCCGGACAGGGAGTATGGCTACACCTTC. It yields the protein CASSPDREYGYTF.

V gene TRBV9 combines with J gene TRBJ2-7; TRBD2 agrees at 7 bases. The CDR3 consists of 16 residues. Germline values: CDR1 SGDLS, CDR2 YYNGEE. V dropped 4 bases and J dropped 3; count of bases not matched to a gene: 13. CDR3 in amino acids: CASSPPLGEGNYEQYF. The CDR3 region has the DNA TGTGCCAGCAGCCCCCCCTTGGGGGAGGGTAACTACGAGCAGTACTTC.

This clone was seen once. This chain joins TRBV14 and TRBJ2-2, with D unclear. The CDR3 spans 14 residues. V was shortened by 3 bases and J by 1 base, with 6 bases between the two germline ends. Germline CDR1 reads SGHDN; CDR2 reads FVKESK. In DNA, the CDR3 is TGTGCCAGCAGCCAGTTAGAGAACACCGGGGAGCTGTTTTTT. Translating gives CASSQLENTGELFF.